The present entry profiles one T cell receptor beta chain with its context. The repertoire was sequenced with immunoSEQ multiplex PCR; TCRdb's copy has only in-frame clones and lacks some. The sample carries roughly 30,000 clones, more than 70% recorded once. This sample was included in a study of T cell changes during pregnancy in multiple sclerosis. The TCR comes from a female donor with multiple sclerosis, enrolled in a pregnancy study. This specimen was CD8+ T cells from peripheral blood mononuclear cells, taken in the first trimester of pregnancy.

The CDR3 is CASSLELAGGANEQFF. CDR3 coding DNA: TGTGCCAGCAGCTTAGAGCTAGCGGGAGGGGCTAATGAGCAGTTCTTC. This rearrangement joins TRBV7-6 to TRBJ2-1, with 12 bases matching TRBD2. This CDR3 contains 16 residues. Germline CDR1 SGHVS, CDR2 FNYEAQ. Trimming cost V 1 base and J 7 bases; bases outside gene matches: 5.